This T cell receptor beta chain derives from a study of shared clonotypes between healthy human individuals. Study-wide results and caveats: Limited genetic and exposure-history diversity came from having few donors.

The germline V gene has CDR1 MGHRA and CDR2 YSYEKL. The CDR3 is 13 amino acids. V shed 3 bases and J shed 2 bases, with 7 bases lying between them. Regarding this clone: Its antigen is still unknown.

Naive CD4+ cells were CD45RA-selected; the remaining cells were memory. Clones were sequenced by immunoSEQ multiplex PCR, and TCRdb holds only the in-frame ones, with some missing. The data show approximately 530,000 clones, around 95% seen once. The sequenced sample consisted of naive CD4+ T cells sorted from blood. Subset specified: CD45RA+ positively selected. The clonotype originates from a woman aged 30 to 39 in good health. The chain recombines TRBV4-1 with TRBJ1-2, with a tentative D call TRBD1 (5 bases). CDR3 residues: CASSQGPNYGYTF. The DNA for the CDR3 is TGCGCCAGCAGCCAGGGACCCAACTATGGCTACACCTTC.